The rows below give T cell receptor beta chains drawn from one sample of a study of blood T cell repertoires in COVID-19. Measured with immunoSEQ multiplex PCR; TCRdb has only the in-frame clones, and not every one. This sample has over 150,000 clones, with around nine tenths found just once. Sequencing was done on a sample of peripheral blood. The receptor set was obtained from a man between 50 and 59 years old who had recovered from COVID-19. The CDR3 runs from the conserved cysteine through the conserved F or W. The order of the fields is clone size, J gene, D gene, V gene, CDR3 protein, CDR3 DNA. D genes are given only for firm matches. Clone size appears in some rows only: once, few, many, or a class for an expanded clone.

.	TRBJ2-4	.	TRBV19	CASSKRPDGRGSMAKNIQYF	TGTGCCAGTAGTAAACGCCCCGACGGCAGGGGAAGTATGGCCAAAAACATTCAGTACTTC
.	TRBJ2-2	.	TRBV5-8	CASSYRGGTGELFF	TGTGCCAGCAGCTACAGGGGAGGCACCGGGGAGCTGTTTTTT
.	TRBJ2-7	TRBD2	TRBV30	CAWRLAGGLAEQYF	TGTGCCTGGAGACTAGCGGGGGGGCTCGCCGAGCAGTACTTC
.	TRBJ1-3	.	TRBV3-1/TRBV3-2	CASSQDPLTLSGNTIYF	TGTGCCAGCAGCCAAGATCCACTTACCCTTTCTGGAAACACCATATATTTT
.	TRBJ2-7	.	TRBV18	CASSPGTGAYEQYF	TGTGCCAGCTCACCCGGGACGGGGGCCTACGAGCAGTACTTC
.	TRBJ2-6	TRBD2	TRBV9	CASSVAGGASSGANVLTF	TGTGCCAGCAGCGTAGCGGGAGGCGCGAGCTCTGGGGCCAACGTCCTGACTTTC
.	TRBJ1-5	.	TRBV7-9	CASSLGWGGDSNQPQHF	TGTGCCAGCAGCTTAGGTTGGGGGGGGGATAGCAATCAGCCCCAGCATTTT
.	TRBJ1-1	TRBD1	TRBV29-1	CSVKLLDRGRGNTEAFF	TGCAGCGTTAAGCTACTCGACAGGGGTCGAGGTAACACTGAAGCTTTCTTT
.	TRBJ1-6	TRBD1	TRBV28	CASSPPQQGAKSPLHF	TGTGCCAGCAGTCCCCCACAACAGGGGGCTAAATCACCCCTCCACTTT
once	TRBJ1-6	.	TRBV7-9	CASSLRGSESPLHF	TGTGCCAGCAGCTTAAGAGGCTCTGAATCACCCCTCCACTTT
once	TRBJ2-7	.	TRBV7-3	CASSPGRGSYEQYF	TGTGCCAGCAGCCCCGGGCGGGGCTCCTACGAGCAGTACTTC
.	TRBJ1-1	.	TRBV19	CASSITGGGTEAFF	TGTGCCAGTAGTATAACGGGGGGTGGAACTGAAGCTTTCTTT
.	TRBJ2-7	.	TRBV7-9	CASSLMREEQYF	TGTGCCAGCAGCTTAATGCGGGAAGAGCAGTACTTC
.	TRBJ1-1	TRBD1	TRBV7-2	CASSLYGTGAMNTEAFF	TGTGCCAGCAGCTTATATGGGACAGGGGCGATGAACACTGAAGCTTTCTTT
.	TRBJ2-5	TRBD2	TRBV6-1	CASSDFSGGGETQYF	TGTGCCAGCAGTGATTTTAGCGGGGGTGGAGAGACCCAGTACTTC
.	TRBJ2-3	.	TRBV6-5	CASSYDWSTDTQYF	TGTGCCAGCAGTTACGACTGGAGCACAGATACGCAGTATTTT
.	TRBJ2-1	TRBD1	TRBV12-3/TRBV12-4	CASRDRGRGEQFF	TGTGCCAGCAGGGACAGGGGCCGGGGTGAGCAGTTCTTC
.	TRBJ1-4	TRBD1	TRBV11-2	CASRRDRREKLFF	TGTGCCAGCAGAAGGGACAGGCGTGAAAAACTGTTTTTT
.	TRBJ2-7	.	TRBV6-2/TRBV6-3	CASSYSLTDSYEQYF	TGTGCCAGCAGTTACTCTCTAACAGACTCCTACGAGCAGTACTTC
few	TRBJ1-1	.	TRBV6-1	CASSEEGQGRRTEAFF	TGTGCCAGCAGTGAAGAGGGTCAGGGGCGGCGGACTGAAGCTTTCTTT
.	TRBJ2-5	TRBD2	TRBV11-2	CASSLAPTSGGAVETQYF	TGTGCCAGCAGCTTAGCCCCGACTAGCGGGGGGGCCGTGGAGACCCAGTACTTC
once	TRBJ1-2	TRBD1	TRBV28	CASSRDRNYGYTF	TGTGCCAGCAGTAGGGACAGAAACTATGGCTACACCTTC
.	TRBJ2-5	TRBD1	TRBV18	CASSRTGGETQYF	TGTGCCAGCTCACGGACAGGGGGAGAGACCCAGTACTTC
.	TRBJ2-7	TRBD2	TRBV11-2	CASSLDPREGYEQYF	TGTGCCAGCAGCTTAGATCCGAGGGAGGGCTACGAGCAGTACTTC
.	TRBJ2-7	.	TRBV5-5	CASSLAYRVDEQYF	TGTGCCAGCAGCTTGGCGTACAGGGTGGACGAGCAGTACTTC
.	TRBJ2-7	.	TRBV6-1	CASSEPARGQGRFRQQYF	TGTGCCAGCAGTGAACCTGCGCGGGGCCAGGGTAGGTTTCGGCAGCAGTACTTC
once	TRBJ2-2	.	TRBV19	CASSKSGAISQGVRATGELFF	TGTGCCAGTAGTAAGTCAGGGGCAATTAGCCAGGGAGTGAGAGCCACCGGGGAGCTGTTTTTT
.	TRBJ1-1	.	TRBV27	CASSLRQENTEAFF	TGTGCCAGCAGTTTAAGGCAGGAAAACACTGAAGCTTTCTTT